Presented here are 9 T cell receptor beta chains from one specimen sequenced in a study of blood T cell repertoires in COVID-19. Measured with immunoSEQ multiplex PCR; TCRdb has only the in-frame clones, and not every one. The sample yields about 170,000 clones, about four fifths seen once. The sequencing input was peripheral blood. The receptors shown here come from a woman in her sixties or seventies who had recovered from COVID-19.

Concerning this clone: A read error may account for a junction end that differs from germline. The rearrangement uses TRBV30 and TRBJ2-4, with TRBD2 as a possible D gene (7 bases). This CDR3 has 12 residues. The germline gives CDR1 GTSNPN, CDR2 SVGIG (reference sequence). The CDR3 is CAWSAPRGAPGF. The CDR3 bases are TGTGCCTGGAGCGCCCCCCGGGGGGCCCCTGGCTTC.

This clone appeared once. The chain is built from TRBV6-1 and TRBJ2-7; 10 bases fit TRBD1. J was trimmed by 4 bases and V by 3 bases; bases with no gene match: 9. The germline V gene encodes CDR1 MNHNS and CDR2 SASEGT. The CDR3 spans 16 residues. The CDR3 coding sequence is TGTGCCAGCAGTGAGGAGGGACAGGGGAAACTTTACGAGCAGTACTTC. Translated, it gives CASSEEGQGKLYEQYF.

This chain connects TRBV6-5 to TRBJ2-7; 8 positions match TRBD1. There are 14 residues in the CDR3. Trimming cost V 4 bases and J 5 bases; bases outside gene matches: 7. Germline-derived CDR1 and CDR2 are MNHEY and SVGAGI. For the CDR3, the DNA is TGTGCCAGCAGTTCAGGGACAGGCCTCAACGAGCAGTACTTC. It encodes CASSSGTGLNEQYF.

The chain carries TRBV27 and TRBJ2-5; tentative D call: TRBD2 (5 bases). The CDR3 consists of 14 residues. V dropped 4 bases and J dropped 5 bases, with 14 bases sitting between them. Germline V lookup: CDR1 MNHEY, CDR2 SMNVEV (reference sequence). CDR3 in amino acids: CASSSPSRRETQYF. The DNA of the CDR3 is TGTGCCAGCAGTTCCCCCTCTAGGAGGGAGACCCAGTACTTC.

V usage is TRBV18 and J usage is TRBJ2-2; D perhaps matches TRBD2 (5 bases). Trimming cost V 2 bases and J 7 bases, with 11 bases left between them. The germline V gene encodes CDR1 KGHSH and CDR2 LQKENI. The CDR3 loop spans 14 amino acids. Here the CDR3 reads CASSPDRGVGELFF. The CDR3 DNA follows: TGTGCCAGCTCACCAGATCGGGGAGTCGGGGAGCTGTTTTTT. The complete variable domain, with remaining parts taken from reference TRBV18 and TRBJ2-2, reads NAGVMQNPRHLVRRRGQEARLRCSPMKGHSHVYWYRQLPEEGLKFMVYLQKENIIDESGMPKERFSAEFPKEGPSILRIQQVVRGDSAAYFCASSPDRGVGELFFGEGSRLTVL.

This clone was observed a few times. The V call is TRBV7-2, the J call TRBJ1-5; no clear D. Germline V lookup: CDR1 SGHTA, CDR2 FQGNSA. V lost 2 bases and J lost 5, with 10 bases in between. The CDR3 sequence is 14 residues long. The CDR3 protein is CASSLLGRYQPQHF. CDR3 sequence (DNA): TGTGCCAGCAGCTTATTGGGCAGGTATCAGCCCCAGCATTTT. The full variable domain, completed using reference TRBV7-2 and TRBJ1-5, is GAGVSQSPSNKVTEKGKDVELRCDPISGHTALYWYRQSLGQGLEFLIYFQGNSAPDKSGLPSDRFSAERTGGSVSTLTIQRTQQEDSAVYLCASSLLGRYQPQHFGDGTRLSIL.

CDR3 bases: TGTGCCAGCAGTAACTCAGGGGGTCCTGGAAACACCATATATTTT. Protein sequence: CASSNSGGPGNTIYF. V gene TRBV25-1 combines with J gene TRBJ1-3, with 7 bases lining up with TRBD1. The germline gives CDR1 MGHDK, CDR2 SYGVNS. The CDR3 is 15 amino acids. Trimming took 5 bases from V and 2 from J; bases not matched to a gene: 6.

V gene TRBV6-5 combines with J gene TRBJ1-4, with a tentative D call TRBD1 (6 bases). Between the trimmed V and J ends, which lost 3 bases and 6 bases, there was a span of 11 bases. The CDR3 is made up of 14 amino acids. The germline V gene has CDR1 MNHEY and CDR2 SVGAGI. CDR3 bases: TGTGCCAGCAGTTATCTTCCAGGGGATGAAAAACTGTTTTTT. This encodes CASSYLPGDEKLFF.

This clone was found once. The chain recombines TRBV27 with TRBJ2-7, with 12 positions matching TRBD2. The CDR3 extends over 17 amino acids. The ends lost 5 bases at V and 7 bases at J; junction bases unmatched: 15. The germline V gene has CDR1 MNHEY and CDR2 SMNVEV (reference sequence). The CDR3 nucleotides are TGTGCCAGCAGTGCACGTTTGCTAGCGGGAGGGCCGAATGAGCAGTACTTC. Protein product: CASSARLLAGGPNEQYF.